This T cell receptor beta chain emerged from a study of T cell repertoires in cytomegalovirus infection. Study in general: The public TCR beta signatures pointed to both CMV infection and matching HLA type. Study-level results: Across the ex vivo response, the dominant clonotypes were HLA-C-restricted CMV-specific TCR beta clonotypes.

The length of the CDR3 is 19 residues. Losses at the gene ends were 0 bases for V and 2 bases for J; bases not matched to a gene: 10. Germline CDR1 ENHRY, CDR2 SYGVKD. TCRdb redid the calling of the reads with MiXCR, one entry per CDR3 protein. The sample holds approximately 250,000 distinct CDR3 sequences, about 23% seen once. This clonotype was seen only a few times. Its antigen remains unknown. Input material: CD8+ T cells from PBMCs. The clonotype originates from a human donor in good health (CMV status not recorded). Some clones in this sample may be carry-over from other donors' samples. The rearrangement uses TRBV10-3 and TRBJ2-1, with 10 bases identical to TRBD2. CDR3 sequence reads: CAISESFASGGPPYNEQFF. The DNA for the CDR3 is TGTGCCATCAGTGAGTCGTTCGCTAGCGGGGGTCCGCCCTACAATGAGCAGTTCTTC.